Ten or more counts support the clone carrying this TCR beta chain. Its antigen is unidentified. Amplified TCR beta CDR3 regions derived from RNA transcripts. HTBI primers were used for first-round RT-PCR of the TCR CDR3. From the multiplex PCR reads, TCRdb called clonotypes with MiXCR, one entry per CDR3 protein. The sample lists under 130,000 distinct CDR3 sequences; over 45% were seen once. The data were taken from a study of T cells in Graves' hyperthyroidism and ophthalmopathy. Findings and limits, study-wide: Among clonotypes expanded in thyroid above 0.001, most were also found in blood.

Germline lookup yields CDR1 MGHRA and CDR2 YSYEKL. V lost 1 base, J lost 9 bases, and 6 bases stayed unmatched. The CDR3 is 15 amino acids. The sequencing sample was made of blood. The chain carries TRBV4-1 and TRBJ1-1, with 12 bases matching TRBD1. This clonotype originated in a middle-aged man with Graves' hyperthyroidism. The CDR3 protein is CASSQVGGTGGKAFF. For the CDR3, the DNA is TGCGCCAGCAGCCAAGTTGGCGGGACAGGGGGCAAAGCTTTCTTT.